Sequencing of this T cell receptor (beta chain) was carried out in a study of post-analysis software for immune sequencing data. General observations from the study: Relative to controls, patients had several TRBV segments at higher frequency, with TRBV5-6, TRBV5-1 and TRBV20-1 among these.

Tagging with unique molecular identifiers was a feature of the TCR beta cDNA libraries. TCRdb re-analysed the PCR reads in MiXCR, keeping a single row per CDR3 protein. The sample holds 820,000 or so distinct CDR3 sequences; 53% are singletons and the top ten take about 4.5%. Regarding this clonotype: The antigen remains undetermined.

The CDR3 sequence is 14 residues long. This clonotype was obtained from a girl aged 5-17 years with multiple sclerosis. Specimen: blood. The chain employs TRBV12-3 or TRBV12-4 and TRBJ2-5; 11 bases agree with TRBD1. The DNA end is a closer match to TRBJ2-7, so the J assignment may be wrong. CDR3 sequence: CASSNRDRGDEQYF. DNA of the CDR3: TGTGCCAGCAGTAACCGGGACAGGGGGGACGAGCAGTACTTC.